The subject of this entry is one T cell receptor beta chain. The specificity of this receptor is unknown. Base qualities are not recorded, but no much larger clone differs from it by a single base. The source of the sample is a study of blood T cell repertoires in COVID-19 (TCRdb year 2020). About the full investigation: Samples from collaborators originated in the United States, Italy and Spain and spanned both the acute and convalescent phases of COVID-19. The repertoires were released in a freely available public database meant as a resource for research on the immune response to SARS-CoV-2. The prospective study material was composed of cDNA or gDNA derived from T cells, B-cell-depleted T cells, or PBMCs. Samples were obtained from the ongoing ImmuneRACE study (first 160 participants) and from about 1,300 subjects provided by 6 global collaborators. Subjects who had been exposed to COVID-19, were actively infected with it, or had recovered from it provided the deeply sampled blood TCRbeta repertoires that made up the dataset. Nearly every sample came with metadata listing a de-identified subject ID, COVID-19 status, age in years and sex. Where available, HLA class I and class II types were taken from metadata supplied by the sample provider and were not determined by assay-based typing.

TCRbeta CDR3 regions were amplified from genomic DNA by means of the immunoSEQ Assay, a bias-controlled multiplex PCR. Under the source paper's analysis protocol: The number of nucleated cells in each sample was estimated by amplification of reference gene primers within the assay. To quantify the absolute abundance of each unique TCRbeta CDR3 rearrangement, sequence reads were collapsed and filtered. For each sample, productive Simpson clonality was calculated by taking the square root of Simpson's diversity index across productive rearrangements. The clones in this table, taken by TCRdb from immuneACCESS, are in-frame only. Not every clone is retained; where verified, under half of the shortfall comes from an unresolved V gene, and the cause of the rest is unknown. V and J calls and clone size are as listed in that table; D and trimming were resolved from the DNA. The sample yields around 45,000 clones; about 87% were counted once. Just over 15% of the sample is taken by the ten largest.

The paper's findings and limits, for the study overall: How much clinical and demographic metadata was included differed by source and by participant, and the metadata was provided uncurated.

Each collaborating institution followed its own protocols to collect whole blood in K2EDTA tubes. For TCRbeta analysis, collaborators shipped samples as frozen whole blood, isolated PBMCs, or DNA extracted from either of those sample types. CDR1 and CDR2 are drawn from the germline V gene: MGHRA, YSYEKL. The CDR3 measures 15 amino acids from cysteine to phenylalanine. The CDR3 DNA has 45 bases and is translated from base 1. Compared with germline, V lacks 1 base and J lacks 4 bases; bases without a gene match: 4. The TCR was taken from a man in his sixties with active COVID-19. The chain couples TRBV4-1 to TRBJ2-5, and 9 bases in between align with TRBD2. The sample was peripheral blood. Read as DNA, the sequence is TGCGCCAGCAGCCAAGTTGGCGGGGGGGCAGAGACCCAGTACTTC. It translates to CASSQVGGGAETQYF.